The clone carrying this T cell receptor (beta chain) was detected only once. The germline V gene encodes CDR1 GTSNPN and CDR2 SVGIG (reference sequence). There are 16 residues in the CDR3. V shed 2 bases and J 2 bases; nucleotides not matched to a gene: 5. The table came from immunoSEQ multiplex PCR; TCRdb's copy has only in-frame clones and leaves some out. The sample has about 82,000 clones, around 82% seen once; the top ten hold 15% to 20%. This entry belongs to a study of T cells in localized non-small cell lung cancer. The J gene is TRBJ1-4, the V gene TRBV30; 10 nucleotides align to TRBD1. The sample here was PBMCs, taken before any cancer treatment. The origin of this receptor is a man aged 35 to 69 with stage II squamous cell lung carcinoma. DNA of the CDR3: TGTGCCTGGAGTTGGACAGGGGGGAGGACTAATGAAAAACTGTTTTTT. It codes for CAWSWTGGRTNEKLFF.